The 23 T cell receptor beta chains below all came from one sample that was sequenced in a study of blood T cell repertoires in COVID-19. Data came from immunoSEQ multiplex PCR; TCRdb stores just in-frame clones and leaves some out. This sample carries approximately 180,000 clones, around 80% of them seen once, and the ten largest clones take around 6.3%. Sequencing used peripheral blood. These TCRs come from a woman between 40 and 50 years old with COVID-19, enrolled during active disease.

The CDR3 coding sequence is TGTGCCAGCCAACAGGGCTATAGCAATCAGCCCCAGCATTTT. It specifies CASQQGYSNQPQHF. The chain employs TRBV5-5 and TRBJ1-5; D is perhaps TRBD1 (6 bases). V was cut by 7 bases and J by 0 bases, with 11 bases left in between. The CDR3 is made up of 14 amino acids. CDR1 and CDR2 from the germline V gene are SGHKS and YYEKEE (reference sequence).

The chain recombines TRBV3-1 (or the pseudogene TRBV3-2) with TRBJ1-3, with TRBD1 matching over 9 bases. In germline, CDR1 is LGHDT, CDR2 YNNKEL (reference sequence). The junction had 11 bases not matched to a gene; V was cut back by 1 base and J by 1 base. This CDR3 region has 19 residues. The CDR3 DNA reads TGTGCCAGCAGCCAAGGGGCCGGGACAGGGACTTCGTCTGGAAACACCATATATTTT. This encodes CASSQGAGTGTSSGNTIYF.

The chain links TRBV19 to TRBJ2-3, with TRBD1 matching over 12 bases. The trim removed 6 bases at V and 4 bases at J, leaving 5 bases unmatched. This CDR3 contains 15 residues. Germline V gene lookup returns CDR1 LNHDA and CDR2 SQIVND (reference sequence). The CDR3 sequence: CASRRDRGQPDTQYF. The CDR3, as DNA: TGTGCCAGTAGAAGGGACAGGGGGCAGCCAGATACGCAGTATTTT.

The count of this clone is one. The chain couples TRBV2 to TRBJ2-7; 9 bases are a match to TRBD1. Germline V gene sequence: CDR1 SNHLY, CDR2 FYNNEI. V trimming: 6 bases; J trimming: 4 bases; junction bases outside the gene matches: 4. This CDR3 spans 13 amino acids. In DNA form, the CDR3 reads TGTGCCAGCAGGAGGACAGGGGTTTACGAGCAGTACTTC. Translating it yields CASRRTGVYEQYF.

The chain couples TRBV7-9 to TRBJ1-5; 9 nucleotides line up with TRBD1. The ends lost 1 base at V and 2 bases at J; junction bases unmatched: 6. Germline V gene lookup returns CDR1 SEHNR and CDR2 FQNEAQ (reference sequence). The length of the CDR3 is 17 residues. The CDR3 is CASSLGGTGMGNQPQHF. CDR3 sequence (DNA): TGTGCCAGCAGCTTAGGGGGGACAGGGATGGGCAATCAGCCCCAGCATTTT.

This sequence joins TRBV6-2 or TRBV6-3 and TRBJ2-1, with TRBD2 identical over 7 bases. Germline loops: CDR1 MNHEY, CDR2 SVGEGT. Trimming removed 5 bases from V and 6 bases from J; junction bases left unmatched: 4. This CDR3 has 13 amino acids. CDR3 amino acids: CASSRLAFNEQFF. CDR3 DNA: TGTGCCAGCAGTCGACTAGCCTTCAATGAGCAGTTCTTC.

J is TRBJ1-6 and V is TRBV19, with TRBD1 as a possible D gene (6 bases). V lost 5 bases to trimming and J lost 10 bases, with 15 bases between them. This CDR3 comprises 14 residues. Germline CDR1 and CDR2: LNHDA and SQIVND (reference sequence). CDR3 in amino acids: CASSFAGAESPLHF. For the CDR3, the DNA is TGTGCCAGTAGTTTCGCGGGGGCTGAATCACCCCTCCACTTT.

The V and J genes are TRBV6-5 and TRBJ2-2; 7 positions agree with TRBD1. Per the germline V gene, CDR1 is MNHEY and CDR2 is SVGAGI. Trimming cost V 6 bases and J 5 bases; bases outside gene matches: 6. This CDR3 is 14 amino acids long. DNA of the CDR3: TGTGCCAGCAGCCTCGGACAGGCGACCGGGGAGCTGTTTTTT. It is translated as CASSLGQATGELFF.

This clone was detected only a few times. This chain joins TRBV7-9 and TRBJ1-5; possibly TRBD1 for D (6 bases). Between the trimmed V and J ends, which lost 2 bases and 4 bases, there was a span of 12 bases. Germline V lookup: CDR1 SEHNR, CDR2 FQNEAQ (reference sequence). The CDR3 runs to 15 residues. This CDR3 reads CASSLPGHPNQPQHF. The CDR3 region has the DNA TGTGCCAGCAGCTTACCGGGACACCCTAATCAGCCCCAGCATTTT.

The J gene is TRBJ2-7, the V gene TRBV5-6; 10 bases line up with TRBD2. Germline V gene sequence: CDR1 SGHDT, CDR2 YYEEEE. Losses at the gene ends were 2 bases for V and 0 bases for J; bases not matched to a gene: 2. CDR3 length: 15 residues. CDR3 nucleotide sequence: TGTGCCAGCAGCTTTGGACTAGCGGTCTCCTACGAGCAGTACTTC. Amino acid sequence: CASSFGLAVSYEQYF.

The DNA for the CDR3 is TGTGCCACCAGCAGAGATCGGACACCGGCAGGAGGCTACACCTTC. Amino acid sequence: CATSRDRTPAGGYTF. The chain joins TRBV15 to TRBJ1-2, with D possibly matching TRBD1 (5 bases). The CDR3 sequence is 15 residues long. Germline V gene lookup returns CDR1 LNHNV and CDR2 YYDKDF (reference sequence). Between the trimmed V and J ends, which lost 0 bases and 8 bases, there was a span of 16 bases.

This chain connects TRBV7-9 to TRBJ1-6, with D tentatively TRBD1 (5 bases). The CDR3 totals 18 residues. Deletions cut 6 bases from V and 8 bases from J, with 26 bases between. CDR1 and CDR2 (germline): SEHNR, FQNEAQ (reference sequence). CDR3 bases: TGTGCCAGCAGGAGTTCTATTCACAGTCGAACGGGGGATTCACCCCTCCACTTT. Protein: CASRSSIHSRTGDSPLHF.

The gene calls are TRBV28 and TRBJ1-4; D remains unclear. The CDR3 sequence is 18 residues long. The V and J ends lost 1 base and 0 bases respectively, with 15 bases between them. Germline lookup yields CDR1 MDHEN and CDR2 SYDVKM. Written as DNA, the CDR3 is TGTGCCAGCAGTTTATTTGGTGGTGCCCGGGCAACTAATGAAAAACTGTTTTTT. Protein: CASSLFGGARATNEKLFF.

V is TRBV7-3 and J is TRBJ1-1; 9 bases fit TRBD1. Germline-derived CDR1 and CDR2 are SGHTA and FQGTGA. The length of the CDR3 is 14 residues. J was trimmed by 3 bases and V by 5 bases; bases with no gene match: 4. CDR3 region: CASSKQGADTEAFF. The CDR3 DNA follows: TGTGCCAGCAGCAAACAGGGGGCGGACACTGAAGCTTTCTTT. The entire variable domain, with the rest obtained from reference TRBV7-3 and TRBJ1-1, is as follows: GAGVSQTPSNKVTEKGKYVELRCDPISGHTALYWYRQSLGQGPEFLIYFQGTGAADDSGLPNDRFFAVRPEGSVSTLKIQRTERGDSAVYLCASSKQGADTEAFFGQGTRLTVV.

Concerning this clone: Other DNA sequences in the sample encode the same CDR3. This CDR3 is CASSLTGTTEAFF. Here the CDR3 DNA reads TGTGCCAGCAGCCTTACAGGGACCACTGAAGCTTTCTTT. The chain employs TRBV27 and TRBJ1-1; D perhaps matches TRBD1 (6 bases). The V gene lost 6 bases and the J gene lost 4 bases, with 12 bases spanning the gap. In germline, CDR1 is MNHEY, CDR2 SMNVEV (reference sequence). The CDR3 sequence is 13 residues long.

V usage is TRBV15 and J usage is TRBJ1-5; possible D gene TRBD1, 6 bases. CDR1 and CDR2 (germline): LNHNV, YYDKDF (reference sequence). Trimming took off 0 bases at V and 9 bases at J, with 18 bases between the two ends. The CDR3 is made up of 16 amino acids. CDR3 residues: CATSRDLGGLSWPQHF. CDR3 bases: TGTGCCACCAGCAGAGATCTCGGGGGGCTGTCATGGCCCCAGCATTTT.

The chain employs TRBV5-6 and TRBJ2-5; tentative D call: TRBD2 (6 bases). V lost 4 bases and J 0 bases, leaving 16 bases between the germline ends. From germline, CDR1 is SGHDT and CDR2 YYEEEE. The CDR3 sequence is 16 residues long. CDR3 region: CASSRPGRGYQETQYF. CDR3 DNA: TGTGCCAGCAGCCGGCCTGGGCGGGGCTACCAAGAGACCCAGTACTTC.

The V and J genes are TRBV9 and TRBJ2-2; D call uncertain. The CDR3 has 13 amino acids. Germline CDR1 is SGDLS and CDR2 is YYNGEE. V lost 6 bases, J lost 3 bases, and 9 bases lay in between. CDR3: CASTLVHTGELFF. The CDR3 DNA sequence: TGTGCCAGCACCCTCGTCCACACCGGGGAGCTGTTTTTT.

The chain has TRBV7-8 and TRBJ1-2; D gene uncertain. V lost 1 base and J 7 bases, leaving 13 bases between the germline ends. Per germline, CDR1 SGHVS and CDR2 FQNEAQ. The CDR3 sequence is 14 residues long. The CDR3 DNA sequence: TGTGCCAGCAGCTTAGGGACCCGGGAATTTGGCTACACCTTC. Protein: CASSLGTREFGYTF.

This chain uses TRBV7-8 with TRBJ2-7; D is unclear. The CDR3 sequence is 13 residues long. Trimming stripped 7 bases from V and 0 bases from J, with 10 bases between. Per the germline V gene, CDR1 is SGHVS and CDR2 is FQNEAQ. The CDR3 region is CASITGVSYEQYF. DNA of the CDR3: TGTGCCAGCATCACCGGAGTCTCCTACGAGCAGTACTTC.

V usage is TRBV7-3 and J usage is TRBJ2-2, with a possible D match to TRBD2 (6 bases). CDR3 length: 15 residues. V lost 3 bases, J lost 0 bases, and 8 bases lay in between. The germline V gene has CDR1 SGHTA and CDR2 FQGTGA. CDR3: CASSFAGPNTGELFF. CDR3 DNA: TGTGCCAGCAGCTTCGCGGGACCGAACACCGGGGAGCTGTTTTTT. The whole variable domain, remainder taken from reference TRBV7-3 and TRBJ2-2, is GAGVSQTPSNKVTEKGKYVELRCDPISGHTALYWYRQSLGQGPEFLIYFQGTGAADDSGLPNDRFFAVRPEGSVSTLKIQRTERGDSAVYLCASSFAGPNTGELFFGEGSRLTVL.

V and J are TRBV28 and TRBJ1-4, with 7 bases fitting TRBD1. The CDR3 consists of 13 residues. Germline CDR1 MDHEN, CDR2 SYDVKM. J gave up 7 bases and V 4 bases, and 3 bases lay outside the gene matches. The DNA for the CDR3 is TGTGCCAGCAGTTCCGGGACAGTTGAAAAACTGTTTTTT. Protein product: CASSSGTVEKLFF.

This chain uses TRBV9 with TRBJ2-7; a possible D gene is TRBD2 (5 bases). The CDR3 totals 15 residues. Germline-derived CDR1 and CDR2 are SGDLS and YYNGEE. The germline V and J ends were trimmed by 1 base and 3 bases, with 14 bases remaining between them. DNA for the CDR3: TGTGCCAGCAGCGTATCGACGAGCGCGGGCTACGAGCAGTACTTC. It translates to CASSVSTSAGYEQYF. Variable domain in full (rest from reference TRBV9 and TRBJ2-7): DSGVTQTPKHLITATGQRVTLRCSPRSGDLSVYWYQQSLDQGLQFLIQYYNGEERAKGNILERFSAQQFPDLHSELNLSSLELGDSALYFCASSVSTSAGYEQYFGPGTRLTVT.